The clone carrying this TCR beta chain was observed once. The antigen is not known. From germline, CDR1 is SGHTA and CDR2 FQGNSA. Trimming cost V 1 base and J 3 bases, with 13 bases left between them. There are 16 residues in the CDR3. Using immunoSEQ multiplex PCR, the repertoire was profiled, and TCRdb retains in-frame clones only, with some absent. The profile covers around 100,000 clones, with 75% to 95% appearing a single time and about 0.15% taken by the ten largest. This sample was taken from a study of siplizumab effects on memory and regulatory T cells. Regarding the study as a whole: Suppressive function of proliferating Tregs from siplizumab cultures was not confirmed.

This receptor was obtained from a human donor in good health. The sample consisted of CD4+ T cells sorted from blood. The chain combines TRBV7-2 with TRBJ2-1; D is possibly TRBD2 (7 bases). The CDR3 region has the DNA TGTGCCAGCAGCTTAGTCGGGGGGACACTCTACAATGAGCAGTTCTTC. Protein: CASSLVGGTLYNEQFF.